Listed below are T cell receptor beta chains from one sample, sequenced in a study of CD8 T cells in Susac syndrome. Using its own MiXCR run on the immunoSEQ multiplex PCR reads, TCRdb lists one record per CDR3 protein. The repertoire holds over 300,000 distinct CDR3 sequences, 92% seen once, with more than 0.06% in the top ten. The sequenced material came from CD4+ T cells from PBMCs. The receptors derive from a human donor with multiple sclerosis. Each CDR3 is given with its conserved first and last residue. D genes are given only for firm matches. The size of a clone is reported for some rows only, either as once, few or many, or as a class for expanded clones.

V	J	size	D	CDR3	DNA
TRBV12-3/TRBV12-4	TRBJ2-5	once	NA	CASRLQGTQYF	TGTGCCAGCAGACTTCAAGGGACCCAGTACTTC
TRBV3-1	TRBJ1-1	NA	NA	CASSLRGERTEAFF	TGTGCCAGCAGCCTAAGAGGGGAGAGAACTGAAGCTTTCTTT
TRBV9	TRBJ1-5	NA	TRBD1	CASSVEDRGSQPQHF	TGTGCCAGCAGCGTAGAAGACAGGGGATCTCAGCCCCAGCATTTT
TRBV12-3/TRBV12-4	TRBJ1-3	NA	TRBD1	CASSFSTGTGNTIYF	TGTGCCAGCAGTTTCTCGACAGGGACTGGAAACACCATATATTTT
TRBV6-5	TRBJ2-7	NA	TRBD2	CASRLAGERDEQYF	TGTGCCAGTCGACTAGCGGGAGAAAGGGACGAGCAGTACTTC
TRBV7-2	TRBJ1-4	NA	TRBD1	CASSLRGQQEKLFF	TGTGCCAGCAGCTTAAGGGGACAGCAGGAAAAACTGTTTTTT
TRBV12-3/TRBV12-4	TRBJ2-7	NA	TRBD2	CASSLVRGGEYEQYF	TGTGCCAGCAGTTTAGTGCGCGGGGGGGAGTACGAGCAGTACTTC
TRBV30	TRBJ2-3	NA	NA	CAWRDPGTDTQYF	TGTGCCTGGAGAGACCCCGGGACAGATACGCAGTATTTT
TRBV7-9	TRBJ2-5	once	NA	CASSRRQYSSLQETQYF	TGTGCCAGCAGCCGCCGACAGTACTCATCCCTCCAAGAGACCCAGTACTTC
TRBV2	TRBJ2-3	NA	TRBD1	CASSSGQVADTQYF	TGTGCCAGCAGTTCGGGACAGGTGGCAGATACGCAGTATTTT
TRBV7-9	TRBJ1-2	NA	NA	CASSQDFYGYTF	TGTGCCAGCAGCCAAGATTTCTATGGCTACACCTTC
TRBV5-1	TRBJ2-1	NA	NA	CASSSAGRWNEQFF	TGCGCCAGCAGCTCTGCGGGAAGGTGGAATGAGCAGTTCTTC